This TCR beta chain was captured by sequencing in a study of blood T cells in healthy people across ages. Notes on the study in general: Per-million-T-cell TCR beta diversity fell roughly linearly with age.

Germline V CDR1 and CDR2: MNHEY, SVGAGI. The CDR3 contains 12 residues. Primed by a sample-barcoded 5' primer and a J-beta primer mix, a second PCR proceeded for roughly 6 to 12 cycles. TCRdb itself ran the 5' RACE reads through MiXCR, one entry per CDR3 protein. The data contain roughly 680,000 distinct CDR3 sequences, under 25% of them singletons. On this clonotype itself: Its matching antigen is unknown.

The chain couples TRBV6-5 to TRBJ2-5; no definite D call. The end of the DNA fits TRBJ2-1 better, so the J call may be wrong. The receptor's source is an older man in good health. Sequenced: blood. The CDR3: CASRETGNEQFF. CDR3 nucleotides: TGTGCCAGCAGAGAAACGGGCAATGAGCAGTTCTTC.